This T cell receptor beta chain was observed in a study of T cell clusters in autoimmune cytopenias (dated by TCRdb to between 2018 and 2021). About the investigation overall: TRB sequencing reached a median depth of roughly 52,000 reads per sample and yielded a median of about 2,200 distinct TRB clonotypes per sample. Peripheral blood TRB and IGH repertoires were sequenced in autoimmune cytopenia patients at active disease and during treatment follow-up, alongside healthy, CLL and autoimmune hepatitis controls. The goal of the study was to find out whether patients with autoimmune cytopenia have a disease-specific immune repertoire signature that could be used as a blood-based biomarker. General study outcomes and caveats: The T cell clusters were defined in silico only, and their functional role remained to be validated experimentally. GLIPH results suggested that primary autoimmune cytopenia patients were missing physiological T cell clusters, with about 53 clusters found only in healthy donors compared with 15 to 20 found only in patients. Roughly 2.9-fold more exclusive TRB clusters were observed in healthy donors than in active autoimmune hepatitis patients, consistent with an autoimmunity-wide signature. The cluster-lack signature was not seen for secondary cytopenia versus CLL, apparently masked by the dominant lymphoma-associated repertoire. TRB repertoire shifts, with less even repertoires observed in secondary cytopenia and CLL, were mostly attributed to lymphoma bias rather than autoimmunity.

For this clonotype: This clone's antigen is unknown.

According to the germline V gene, CDR1 reads SGHAT and CDR2 reads FQNNGV. The CDR3 has 15 amino acids, counting the end cysteine and phenylalanine. The DNA is not on file. Per sample, 250 ng of peripheral blood genomic DNA, around 40,000 genome equivalents, was used for TRB amplification. Multiplex PCR with a touch-down protocol amplified TRB rearrangements, with the TRB-A and TRB-B primer pools combined in a single tube. Illumina adapters and sample indices were added to the amplicons through two consecutive PCR reactions performed with Phusion HS II polymerase. After gel purification with the NucleoSpin Gel and PCR Clean-up kit, the amplicons were quantified by Qubit and checked for quality on an Agilent 2100 Bioanalyzer. Libraries were sequenced on an Illumina MiSeq using 600-cycle, single-indexed, paired-end runs. On the authors' methods: Alignment and assembly of TRB reads were performed with MiXCR version 2.1.12 and the default MiXCR reference library. Each unique CDR3 nucleotide sequence defined a clone, and only productive sequences with at least two reads were analysed. Alpha-parameterized diversity profiles (alpha 0 to 5), including the Shannon (alpha 1) and Simpson (alpha 2) indices, were computed with an R script to assess repertoire diversity. The tcR package was used to compute combinatorial TRB VJ usage, which was then compared between cohorts by principal component analysis with ade4. Using GLIPH, TCRbeta CDR3s were clustered on pairs of cohorts matched for age and read depth, and a Wilcoxon test was used to compare cluster frequencies. TCRdb reprocessed the reads into one record per CDR3 protein sequence, lacking DNA. The V and J calls reflect TCRdb's pipeline rather than the authors' work. The table for this sample records some 890 distinct CDR3 sequences. Of the sample, 65% to 70% is held by the ten largest clones.

The sample taken for sequencing was peripheral blood. Recombination connected TRBV11-2 to TRBJ2-5; TCRdb proposes TRBD2, but this gene call is untestable without DNA. The TCR originated in a human donor with an autoimmune cytopenia or autoimmune hepatitis (not recorded which). The CDR3 protein sequence reads: CASSPGLAVGETQYF.